This paragraph covers one T cell receptor (beta chain) sequence. This specimen comes from a study of shared clonotypes between healthy human individuals. Study summary: Three plates each covered CD4 naive and memory; CD8 naive two, CD8 memory one.

V lost 0 bases and J lost 5, with 14 bases in between. Germline CDR1 SGHRS, CDR2 YFSETQ. The CDR3 is 15 amino acids. The method was immunoSEQ multiplex PCR; TCRdb's version includes in-frame clones alone and lacks a portion of them. The repertoire holds about 1.5 million clones, with under 99% as singletons. The chain joins TRBV5-1 to TRBJ2-5, with a weak D call TRBD1 (6 bases). Sequencing was carried out using naive CD4+ T cells sorted from blood. Subset noted: CD45RA+ positively selected. This clonotype was obtained from a man aged 25 to 40 in good health. CDR3 nucleotide sequence: TGCGCCAGCAGCTTGGACAGGGTTGGGGGCGAGACCCAGTACTTC. Its protein is CASSLDRVGGETQYF.